What follows are 10 T cell receptor beta chains derived from one specimen sequenced in a study of blood T cell repertoires in COVID-19. Sequenced by immunoSEQ multiplex PCR; TCRdb stores in-frame clones only, minus some. The sample lists approximately 320,000 clones, roughly 85% occurring once. The sequenced sample consisted of peripheral blood. These receptors all come from a human donor in a cohort sampled during active COVID-19.

This clone was seen just once. The genes are TRBV5-1 and TRBJ1-2, with D maybe TRBD1 (5 bases). CDR1 and CDR2 (germline): SGHRS, YFSETQ. V was cut by 7 bases and J by 0 bases, with 7 bases left in between. This CDR3 is built from 12 residues. The CDR3 here is CASRGANYGYTF. The CDR3 DNA reads TGCGCCAGCCGGGGGGCTAACTATGGCTACACCTTC.

The chain has TRBV6-4 and TRBJ1-6; D possibly corresponds to TRBD1 (5 bases). Germline V gene sequence: CDR1 MRHNA, CDR2 SNTAGT. The CDR3 covers 14 residues. V shed 6 bases and J shed 7 bases, with 13 bases lying between them. CDR3 sequence reads: CASSLGLGNSPLHF. The CDR3 DNA follows: TGTGCCAGCAGCCTGGGACTGGGAAATTCACCCCTCCACTTT.

The CDR3 DNA is TGTGCCAGCAGCACCGAGACAGGGACCTCGGGGGGCTACACCTTC. Protein sequence: CASSTETGTSGGYTF. This rearrangement joins TRBV5-4 to TRBJ1-2, with TRBD1 matching 7 bases. Germline CDR1 is SGHNT and CDR2 is YYREEE (reference sequence). This CDR3 region has 15 residues. The junction had 14 bases not matched to a gene; V was cut back by 4 bases and J by 8 bases.

This clone has just a few counts. The J gene is TRBJ1-1, the V gene TRBV18; D is unclear. The CDR3 loop spans 13 amino acids. V shed 6 bases and J shed 6 bases, with 14 bases lying between them. Germline loops: CDR1 KGHSH, CDR2 LQKENI. CDR3 sequence reads: CASSLDVSAEAFF. The CDR3, as DNA: TGTGCCAGCTCCCTAGATGTTTCCGCTGAAGCTTTCTTT.

The rearrangement links TRBV21-1 to TRBJ2-1; TRBD2, the table's D call, lacks a check against the DNA. TRBV21-1 is designated a pseudogene. This CDR3 is built from 19 residues. CDR3 DNA: TGTGCCAGCAGCAAAGAGCCCGGGGTAGGAGCGGGGCCGCGGGATGAGCAGTTCTTC. Protein sequence: CASSKEPGVGAGPRDEQFF.

This clone was detected only once. The V and J genes are TRBV11-2 and TRBJ2-3, with a possible D match to TRBD2 (6 bases). Per the germline V gene, CDR1 is SGHAT and CDR2 is FQNNGV. V lost 3 bases and J 1 base, leaving 14 bases between the germline ends. The CDR3 loop spans 16 amino acids. Here the CDR3 reads CASSLTVGEGTDTQYF. The CDR3 DNA follows: TGTGCCAGCAGCTTGACTGTGGGGGAGGGCACAGATACGCAGTATTTT.

This chain joins TRBV19 and TRBJ2-3; TRBD1 matches at 9 bases. This CDR3 is 15 amino acids long. The germline CDR1 and CDR2 sequences are LNHDA and SQIVND (reference sequence). The trim removed 6 bases at V and 13 bases at J, leaving 17 bases unmatched. CDR3 bases: TGTGCCAGTAGCCCCACACCCTTCCGGGACAGGGTAAAGTATTTT. As protein: CASSPTPFRDRVKYF. Using reference TRBV19 and TRBJ2-3 for the parts outside the CDR3, the full variable domain is DGGITQSPKYLFRKEGQNVTLSCEQNLNHDAMYWYRQDPGQGLRLIYYSQIVNDFQKGDIAEGYSVSREKKESFPLTVTSAQKNPTAFYLCASSPTPFRDRVKYFGPGTRLTVL.

This clone was seen a few times. The rearrangement joins TRBV5-6 to TRBJ1-2, with D perhaps matching TRBD1 (5 bases). Looked up from germline, CDR1 is SGHDT and CDR2 is YYEEEE. The CDR3 extends over 15 amino acids. V lost 0 bases and J 5 bases, leaving 14 bases between the germline ends. Here the CDR3 reads CASSLGGQYVYGYTF. DNA of the CDR3: TGTGCCAGCAGCTTGGGGGGCCAGTACGTATATGGCTACACCTTC.

This sequence joins TRBV24-1 and TRBJ1-2; TRBD1 matches 7 bases. Germline V gene sequence: CDR1 KGHDR, CDR2 SFDVKD. The CDR3 length is 16 residues. V dropped 9 bases and J dropped 5; count of bases not matched to a gene: 17. CDR3 sequence reads: CATHDGQAGVRYGYTF. In DNA, the CDR3 is TGTGCCACCCACGACGGACAGGCCGGCGTGAGGTATGGCTACACCTTC.

This rearrangement joins TRBV7-9 to TRBJ2-7, with D maybe TRBD2 (7 bases). V shed 6 bases and J shed 0 bases, with 15 bases lying between them. This CDR3 has 15 amino acids. Germline V gene lookup returns CDR1 SEHNR and CDR2 FQNEAQ (reference sequence). The CDR3 loop reads CASSGRGDISYEQYF. The CDR3 region has the DNA TGTGCCAGCAGTGGGAGGGGGGACATCTCCTACGAGCAGTACTTC.